Following are 8 T cell receptor beta chains from one sample sequenced in a study of CD8 T cells in ankylosing spondylitis. Via MiXCR, TCRdb re-called the 5' RACE reads, giving one row per CDR3 protein. The table includes around 150,000 distinct CDR3 sequences, more than 40% detected once. The sample taken for sequencing was synovial fluid, either unsorted or a sorted T cell fraction (not recorded which). The source of these receptors is a male donor with ankylosing spondylitis.

V is TRBV12-3 or TRBV12-4 and J is TRBJ2-5; TRBD2 aligns across 13 bases. Trimming cost V 5 bases and J 1 base; bases outside gene matches: 4. The CDR3 has 16 residues. The CDR3 reads CASSTGLAGAQETQYF. The CDR3, as DNA: TGTGCCAGCAGTACCGGACTAGCGGGAGCCCAAGAGACCCAGTACTTC.

This clonotype showed up just a few times. The chain joins TRBV4-1 to TRBJ1-2, with 7 bases lining up with TRBD1. This CDR3 is 18 amino acids long. Germline CDR1 is MGHRA and CDR2 is YSYEKL. J was trimmed by 5 bases and V by 0 bases; bases with no gene match: 15. CDR3 protein: CASSQERVGGGLPYGYTF. DNA of the CDR3: TGCGCCAGCAGCCAAGAGCGGGTCGGAGGGGGCCTACCTTATGGCTACACCTTC.

This clonotype has more than one count but fewer than ten. The rearrangement joins TRBV4-2 to TRBJ1-2, with 7 bases identical to TRBD1. The CDR3 contains 16 residues. With V trimmed by 2 bases and J by 4 bases, 10 bases remained unmatched. The germline CDR1 and CDR2 sequences are LGHNA and YNFKEQ. This CDR3 is CASSQTGRTGSYGYTF. In DNA form, the CDR3 reads TGTGCCAGCAGCCAAACTGGGCGGACAGGAAGCTATGGCTACACCTTC.

This clonotype was seen at least ten times. The chain links TRBV7-2 to TRBJ2-7; 7 nucleotides line up with TRBD1. Trimming took 5 bases from V and 3 from J; bases not matched to a gene: 7. The CDR3 totals 14 residues. In germline, CDR1 is SGHTA, CDR2 FQGNSA. The CDR3 bases are TGTGCCAGCAGCCGGACCTCAGGGGGCTACGAGCAGTACTTC. This encodes CASSRTSGGYEQYF.

Only a few counts were recorded for this clonotype. The chain uses TRBV27 and TRBJ1-5; D is undetermined. The germline V and J ends were trimmed by 4 bases and 0 bases, with 7 bases remaining between them. Germline loops: CDR1 MNHEY, CDR2 SMNVEV (reference sequence). The CDR3 loop spans 14 amino acids. CDR3 region: CASSSLISNQPQHF. CDR3 DNA sequence: TGTGCCAGCAGTTCCCTAATTAGCAATCAGCCCCAGCATTTT.

This clonotype was observed once. This sequence joins TRBV9 and TRBJ2-3; TRBD2 aligns across 8 bases. CDR1 is SGDLS and CDR2 is YYNGEE in the germline V gene. The V and J ends lost 4 bases and 4 bases, in that order; junction bases with no gene match: 8. This CDR3 is 15 amino acids long. The CDR3 DNA reads as TGTGCCAGCAGCCCGCGAAGCGGGAGTCCAGATACGCAGTATTTT. It codes for CASSPRSGSPDTQYF.

This chain links TRBV6-2 or TRBV6-3 with TRBJ1-1, with 9 bases fitting TRBD1. Germline CDR1 reads MNHEY; CDR2 reads SVGEGT. Losses at the gene ends were 2 bases for V and 3 bases for J; bases not matched to a gene: 1. The CDR3 runs 14 residues. CDR3 amino acids: CASSYGTGHTEAFF. CDR3 nucleotide sequence: TGTGCCAGCAGTTACGGGACAGGGCACACTGAAGCTTTCTTT.

The J gene is TRBJ2-5, the V gene TRBV7-3; the match to TRBD2 covers 7 bases. The CDR3 has 15 amino acids. J was trimmed by 2 bases and V by 5 bases; bases with no gene match: 8. Per germline, CDR1 SGHTA and CDR2 FQGTGA. Here the CDR3 reads CASSPLGLPQETQYF. The CDR3 coding sequence is TGTGCCAGCAGCCCCCTGGGACTACCACAAGAGACCCAGTACTTC.